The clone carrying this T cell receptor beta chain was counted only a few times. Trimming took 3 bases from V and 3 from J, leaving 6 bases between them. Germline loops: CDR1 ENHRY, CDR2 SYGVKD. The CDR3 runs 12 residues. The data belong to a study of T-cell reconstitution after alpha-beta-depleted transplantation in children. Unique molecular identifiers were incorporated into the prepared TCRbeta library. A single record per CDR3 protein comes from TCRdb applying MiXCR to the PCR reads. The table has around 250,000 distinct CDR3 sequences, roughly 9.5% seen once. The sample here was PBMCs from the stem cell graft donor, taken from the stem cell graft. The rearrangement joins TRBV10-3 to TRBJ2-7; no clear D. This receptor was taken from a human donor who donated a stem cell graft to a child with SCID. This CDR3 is CAISDFRYEQYF. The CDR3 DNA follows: TGTGCCATCAGTGATTTTCGCTACGAGCAGTACTTC.